This TCR beta chain was documented in a study of PD-1 blockade in classical Hodgkin lymphoma. Study results and caveats: CD4+ TCR diversity, unlike CD8+, rose significantly by C4D1. Complete responders showed a baseline diversity that resembled the diversity of newly diagnosed patients.

Produced via immunoSEQ multiplex PCR; TCRdb's table is partial and in-frame only. Of under 45,000 clones in the sample, roughly three quarters were seen once. All the patients suffered relapse after autologous stem cell transplantation, and brentuximab vedotin exposure differed. Best responses included complete response and partial response; otherwise, the best response was progressive disease. This clone was detected only a few times. What it binds is not known. The CDR3 contains 15 residues. Germline trimming cut 4 bases from V and 1 base from J; bases unmatched to any gene: 2. Germline V gives CDR1 SGHVS, CDR2 FNYEAQ.

The sequencing here drew on peripheral blood mononuclear cells (PBMCs), taken at baseline. The chain combines TRBV7-6 with TRBJ2-7, with 12 positions matching TRBD2. The TCR comes from a human donor with classical Hodgkin lymphoma. CDR3 sequence (DNA): TGTGCCAGCAGCTCGACTAGCGGGAGTTCCTACGAGCAGTACTTC. Translation gives CASSSTSGSSYEQYF.